The sample holds one count of the clone carrying this T cell receptor (beta chain). Antigen: not known. These data belong to a study of glioma-infiltrating T cells after dendritic cell vaccination. Study conclusions and caveats: Longer survival after dendritic cell vaccination followed higher pretreatment TIL content.

This CDR3 has 14 residues. CDR1 is LNHDA and CDR2 is SQIVND in the germline V gene (reference sequence). Trimming shortened V by 7 bases and J by 3 bases, and 13 bases separated the two germline ends. Time point meaning: after dendritic cell vaccination, including at tumor progression/relapse. Clones were read by immunoSEQ multiplex PCR, and TCRdb kept only the in-frame ones, dropping some. The data hold approximately 90,000 clones, with approximately 78% observed a single time. The chain uses TRBV19 and TRBJ2-4, with D tentatively TRBD1 (6 bases). The TCR sequence derives from a human donor with glioblastoma. The sample in question was blood, obtained after dendritic cell vaccination. CDR3 in DNA: TGTGCCAGTACCCACCGAGGGGGCAAAAACATTCAGTACTTC. Encoded protein: CASTHRGGKNIQYF. Full variable domain (outside the CDR3, taken from reference TRBV19 and TRBJ2-4): DGGITQSPKYLFRKEGQNVTLSCEQNLNHDAMYWYRQDPGQGLRLIYYSQIVNDFQKGDIAEGYSVSREKKESFPLTVTSAQKNPTAFYLCASTHRGGKNIQYFGAGTRLSVL.